This T cell receptor (gamma chain) was sequenced during a study of γδ T cells in repeated Plasmodium falciparum infection (dated by TCRdb to the early 2020s). For context, the study as a whole: The natural-infection arm enrolled Malian children exposed to intense seasonal malaria transmission and compared the Malian children with Australian children matched for age and gender. Four controlled human malaria infections were administered to five malaria-naive U.S. adults over about 630 days by bites from P. falciparum NF54-infected Anopheles stephensi mosquitoes. Malian gammadelta TCR repertoires were analysed cross-sectionally in periods with no transmission and longitudinally across episodes of acute febrile malaria. The study looked at how repeated Plasmodium falciparum infection shapes the human gammadelta T cell repertoire, using both natural infection in Mali and controlled human malaria infection. Samples from controlled-infection subjects were taken at baseline, just before selected infections, and 21 days after each infection.

Receptor amplification or capture employed multiplex PCR. The listed sequencing device is Illumina MiSeq. Every sorted gammadelta T cell sample had both its TCR gamma (TRG) and TCR delta (TRD) chains sequenced. Processing in the source paper ran as follows. The repertoire analyses used clonotype tree plots, the accumulated frequency of the top 20 clonotypes, and diversity index (DI) and D75 metrics. Clones were re-identified by TCRdb from the public reads with CATT, and rows with the same DNA were merged. The V and J calls were not made by the authors but by TCRdb's processing. This sample holds roughly 13,000 gamma-chain clones; 1.5% to 2% were observed only once. Jointly, the top ten make up under 35% of the sample. This clone was counted ten times or more. Its target antigen remains unknown. TCRdb's protein for this DNA is that of a much larger clone and differs from the translation at residue 9, likely a read error; the protein shown is the DNA translation.

Overall study outcomes, separate from this receptor: The Malian cohort came from a small rural village of predominantly one ethnic group, limiting generalizability. The controlled-infection cohort was small, limiting analysis of inter-individual variability in gammadelta T cell responses.

The clonotype was recovered from a pool of human donors (malaria-infected and uninfected, not separated). Sequences were obtained from gamma-delta T cells from blood.

The DNA sequence is as follows: TGTGCCACCTGGGACAAAACCAAGAGACTCTTT. The encoded protein is CATWDKTKRLF. The rearrangement joined TRGV3 to TRGJ1 or TRGJ2. Measured from the cysteine to the phenylalanine, the CDR3 is 11 residues long. Only the CDR3 region is kept as DNA, spanning 33 bases read in frame from base 1. According to the germline V gene (reference sequence), CDR1 reads VTNTFY and CDR2 reads YDVSTARD.